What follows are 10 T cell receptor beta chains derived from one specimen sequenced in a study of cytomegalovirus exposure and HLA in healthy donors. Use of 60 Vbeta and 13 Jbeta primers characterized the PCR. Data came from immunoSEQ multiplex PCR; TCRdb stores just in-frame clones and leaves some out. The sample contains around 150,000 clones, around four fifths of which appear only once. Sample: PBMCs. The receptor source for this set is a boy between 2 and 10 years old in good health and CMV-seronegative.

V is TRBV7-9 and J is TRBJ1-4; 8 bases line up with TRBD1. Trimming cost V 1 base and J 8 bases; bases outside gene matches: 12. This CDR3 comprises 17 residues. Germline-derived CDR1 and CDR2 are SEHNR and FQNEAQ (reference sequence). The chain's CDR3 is CASSLGTGRPSAEKLFF. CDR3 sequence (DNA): TGTGCCAGCAGCTTAGGGACAGGGCGACCCTCAGCGGAAAAACTGTTTTTT.

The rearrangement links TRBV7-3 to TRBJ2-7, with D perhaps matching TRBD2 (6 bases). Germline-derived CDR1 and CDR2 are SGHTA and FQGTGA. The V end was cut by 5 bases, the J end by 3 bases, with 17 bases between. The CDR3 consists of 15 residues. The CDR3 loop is CASSRQGQGLYEQYF. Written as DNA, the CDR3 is TGTGCCAGCAGCCGCCAAGGCCAGGGACTCTACGAGCAGTACTTC.

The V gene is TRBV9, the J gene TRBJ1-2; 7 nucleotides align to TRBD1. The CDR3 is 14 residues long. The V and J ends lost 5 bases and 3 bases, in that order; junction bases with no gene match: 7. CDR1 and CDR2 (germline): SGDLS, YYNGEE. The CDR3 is CASRRKGTDYGYTF. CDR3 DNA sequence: TGTGCCAGCAGAAGGAAGGGGACAGACTATGGCTACACCTTC.

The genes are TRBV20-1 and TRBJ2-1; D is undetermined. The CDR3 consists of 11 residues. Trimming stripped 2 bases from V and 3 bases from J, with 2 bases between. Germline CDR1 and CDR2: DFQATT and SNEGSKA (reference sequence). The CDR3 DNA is TGCAGTGCTAGACACTACAATGAGCAGTTCTTC. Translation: CSARHYNEQFF.

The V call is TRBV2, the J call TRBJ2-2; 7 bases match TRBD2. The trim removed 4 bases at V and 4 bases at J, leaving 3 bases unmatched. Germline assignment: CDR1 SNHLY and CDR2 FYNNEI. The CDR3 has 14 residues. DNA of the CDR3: TGTGCCAGCAGTGTCTGGACTAGCACCGGGGAGCTGTTTTTT. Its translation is CASSVWTSTGELFF. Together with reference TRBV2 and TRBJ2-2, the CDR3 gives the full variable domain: EPEVTQTPSHQVTQMGQEVILRCVPISNHLYFYWYRQILGQKVEFLVSFYNNEISEKSEIFDDQFSVERPDGSNFTLKIRSTKLEDSAMYFCASSVWTSTGELFFGEGSRLTVL.

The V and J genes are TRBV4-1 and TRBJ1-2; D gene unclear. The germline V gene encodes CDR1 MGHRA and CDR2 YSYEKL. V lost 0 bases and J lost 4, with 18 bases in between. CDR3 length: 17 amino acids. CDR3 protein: CASSQDFGPSRPYGYTF. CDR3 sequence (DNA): TGCGCCAGCAGCCAAGATTTTGGGCCGAGTCGCCCCTATGGCTACACCTTC.

In DNA form, the CDR3 reads TGTGCCAGCAGTGGCGGACAGGGGGCCTCAGATACGCAGTATTTT. Amino acid sequence: CASSGGQGASDTQYF. The rearrangement links TRBV6-5 to TRBJ2-3, with TRBD1 identical over 11 bases. J gave up 4 bases and V 5 bases, and 5 bases lay outside the gene matches. Germline CDR1 MNHEY, CDR2 SVGAGI. The CDR3 consists of 15 residues.

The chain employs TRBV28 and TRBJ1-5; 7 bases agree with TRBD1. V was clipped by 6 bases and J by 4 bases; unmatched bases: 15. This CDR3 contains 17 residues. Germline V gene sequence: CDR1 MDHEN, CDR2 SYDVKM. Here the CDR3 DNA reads TGTGCCAGCAGCACCACCGAGACAGGGTGGGGTAATCAGCCCCAGCATTTT. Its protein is CASSTTETGWGNQPQHF.

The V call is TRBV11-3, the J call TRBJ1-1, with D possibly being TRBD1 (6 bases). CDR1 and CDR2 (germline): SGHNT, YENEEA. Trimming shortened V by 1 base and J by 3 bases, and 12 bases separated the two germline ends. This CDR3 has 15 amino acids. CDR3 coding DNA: TGTGCCAGCAGCTTAGTAACAGGGCGCCACACTGAAGCTTTCTTT. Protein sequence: CASSLVTGRHTEAFF.

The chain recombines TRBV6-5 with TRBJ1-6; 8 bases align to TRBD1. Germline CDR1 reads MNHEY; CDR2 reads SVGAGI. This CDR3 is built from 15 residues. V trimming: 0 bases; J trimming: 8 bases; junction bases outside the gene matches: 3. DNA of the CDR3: TGTGCCAGCAGTTACTCAGACAGGGGTCATTCACCCCTCCACTTT. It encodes CASSYSDRGHSPLHF.